This passage covers 10 T cell receptor beta chains from one sample sequenced in a study of PD-1 blockade in classical Hodgkin lymphoma. The repertoire was sequenced with immunoSEQ multiplex PCR; TCRdb's copy has only in-frame clones and lacks some. The sample includes around 20,000 clones, approximately 80% of them seen just once. Documented time point: newly diagnosed, previously untreated cHL patient sample. It was by magnetic negative selection that CD4+ T cells were purified from thawed PBMCs. Sequences were obtained from CD4+ T cells from blood. The receptors originated from a human donor with classical Hodgkin lymphoma.

The rearrangement links TRBV9 to TRBJ2-7; TRBD1 matches 7 bases. J lost 2 bases, V lost 3 bases, and 5 bases had no gene match. The germline V gene encodes CDR1 SGDLS and CDR2 YYNGEE. This CDR3 is 14 amino acids long. This CDR3 reads CASSANRGPYEQYF. The CDR3 DNA reads as TGTGCCAGCAGCGCGAACAGGGGACCCTACGAGCAGTACTTC.

The chain joins TRBV28 to TRBJ1-1, with D hard to call. The CDR3 length is 12 residues. Trimming cost V 3 bases and J 7 bases, with 9 bases left between them. CDR1 is MDHEN, CDR2 SYDVKM, per germline. CDR3 protein: CASSFPLVEAFF. In nucleotides, the CDR3 is TGTGCCAGCAGTTTCCCCCTAGTTGAAGCTTTCTTT.

This rearrangement joins TRBV5-1 to TRBJ1-5; TRBD1 aligns across 9 bases. There are 16 residues in the CDR3. J gave up 4 bases and V 0 bases, and 5 bases lay outside the gene matches. CDR1 SGHRS and CDR2 YFSETQ come from the germline V gene. This chain's CDR3 is CASSLGGTGSNQPQHF. The CDR3 bases are TGCGCCAGCAGCTTGGGAGGGACAGGGTCAAATCAGCCCCAGCATTTT.

Only a few counts were recorded for this clone. V usage is TRBV19 and J usage is TRBJ1-3; 7 bases fit TRBD1. Germline assignment: CDR1 LNHDA and CDR2 SQIVND (reference sequence). The CDR3 is 15 amino acids. Unmatched junction bases numbered 3, after V lost 3 bases and J lost 1 base. Here the CDR3 DNA reads TGTGCCAGTAGTATGAGGGGGCCTTCTGGAAACACCATATATTTT. It translates to CASSMRGPSGNTIYF.

CDR3 sequence: CASSPSPDRAEQYF. Here the CDR3 DNA reads TGTGCCAGCAGCCCCTCTCCGGACAGGGCCGAGCAGTACTTC. This chain joins TRBV6-1 and TRBJ2-7; 8 bases are a match to TRBD1. In germline, CDR1 is MNHNS, CDR2 SASEGT. Trimming cost V 6 bases and J 6 bases; bases outside gene matches: 10. The CDR3 has 14 residues.

This clone was found a few times. The chain couples TRBV2 to TRBJ2-5; D is unclear. This CDR3 has 11 amino acids. Germline CDR1 is SNHLY and CDR2 is FYNNEI. V was shortened by 5 bases and J by 9 bases, with 10 bases between the two germline ends. The CDR3 spells CASSYASAQYF. The CDR3 bases are TGTGCCAGCAGTTACGCCTCGGCCCAGTACTTC.

The V call is TRBV28, the J call TRBJ2-7; 8 bases align to TRBD1. V lost 8 bases and J lost 2; bases outside the gene matches: 11. Germline values: CDR1 MDHEN, CDR2 SYDVKM. The CDR3 is 15 residues long. This CDR3 is CASVQLQGATYEQYF. The CDR3 DNA reads TGTGCCAGCGTCCAACTTCAGGGGGCCACCTACGAGCAGTACTTC.

This clone was detected a few times. This chain uses TRBV6-5 with TRBJ2-7, with D unclear. V lost 6 bases and J lost 4, with 7 bases in between. This CDR3 region has 11 residues. From germline, CDR1 is MNHEY and CDR2 SVGAGI. The CDR3 is CASRGWYEQYF. In DNA form, the CDR3 reads TGTGCCAGCAGGGGGTGGTACGAGCAGTACTTC.

The gene calls are TRBV7-2 and TRBJ2-7; 7 bases map to TRBD1. Germline values: CDR1 SGHTA, CDR2 FQGNSA. This CDR3 has 15 residues. The junction had 9 bases not matched to a gene; V was cut back by 5 bases and J by 2 bases. The CDR3 sequence: CASSRPPGTAYEQYF. As DNA, the CDR3 is TGTGCCAGCAGCCGCCCCCCCGGGACAGCCTACGAGCAGTACTTC.

The chain links TRBV19 to TRBJ1-2, with D possibly TRBD1 on 6 matching bases. V was clipped by 6 bases and J by 4 bases, with 12 bases between them. CDR3 length: 13 amino acids. Germline CDR1 reads LNHDA; CDR2 reads SQIVND (reference sequence). In DNA, the CDR3 is TGTGCCAGTAGCCCGGGACAAGCCTATGGCTACACCTTC. This encodes CASSPGQAYGYTF.